The 3 T cell receptor beta chains given below trace back to one sample, sequenced in a study of lymphopenia after photon versus proton radiotherapy. The data were produced by immunoSEQ multiplex PCR, yet TCRdb's version contains in-frame clones alone and is incomplete. The sample shows around 150,000 clones, about 85% of them seen only once. The material was peripheral blood, obtained from a patient treated with photon-based radiotherapy. The receptor source for this set is a man aged 50-59 years with gastric cancer.

V is TRBV7-3 and J is TRBJ2-7, with 8 bases identical to TRBD1. V lost 1 base, J lost 4 bases, and 6 bases stayed unmatched. Germline assignment: CDR1 SGHTA and CDR2 FQGTGA. There are 15 residues in the CDR3. CDR3 in amino acids: CASSLNAGGLYEQYF. CDR3 nucleotides: TGTGCCAGCAGCTTAAATGCAGGGGGCTTATACGAGCAGTACTTC.

The chain couples TRBV29-1 to TRBJ2-7; the D is unclear. This CDR3 has 10 amino acids. V gave up 7 bases and J gave up 5 bases, with 9 bases separating them. CDR1 SQVTM and CDR2 ANQGSEA come from the germline V gene. In nucleotides, the CDR3 is TGCAGCGCCGTGTGGGACGAGCAGTACTTC. Its translation: CSAVWDEQYF.

The chain uses TRBV7-3 and TRBJ2-2; D call uncertain. This CDR3 has 13 amino acids. Deletions cut 5 bases from V and 7 bases from J, with 11 bases between. Per the germline V gene, CDR1 is SGHTA and CDR2 is FQGTGA. CDR3 nucleotide sequence: TGTGCCAGCAGCGCCCATTTTGGCGGGGAGCTGTTTTTT. Protein: CASSAHFGGELFF.